The 24 T cell receptor beta chains given below trace back to one sample, sequenced in a study of T cell repertoires in ileal Crohn's disease. Generated by immunoSEQ multiplex PCR, the TCRdb table keeps only in-frame clones and is missing some. The table includes 8,000 to 10,000 clones, roughly 75% detected once. Sample time point: neoterminal ileum biopsy at postoperative endoscopy, about 6 months after surgery. The specimen sequenced was ileal tissue. These receptors came from an adult with Crohn's disease.

This sequence joins TRBV4-3 and TRBJ2-5, with D perhaps matching TRBD1 (6 bases). V lost 4 bases and J lost 3, with 24 bases in between. The CDR3 has 18 residues. Germline-derived CDR1 and CDR2 are LGHNA and YSLEER. CDR3: CASSPGQTEFYREETQYF. The CDR3, as DNA: TGCGCCAGCAGCCCCGGACAGACTGAATTTTACAGGGAAGAGACCCAGTACTTC.

On this clone itself: The junction and the germline gene differ at one end; a read error may be behind it. Additional DNA sequences in this sample encode the identical CDR3. This chain connects TRBV19 to TRBJ2-7, with 8 bases identical to TRBD1. Germline-derived CDR1 and CDR2 are LNHDA and SQIVND (reference sequence). The CDR3 extends over 14 amino acids. CDR3 protein: CASSIGAGGSEQYF. CDR3 nucleotides: TGCGCCAGTAGTATTGGGGCAGGGGGCTCCGAGCAGTACTTC.

This clone occurred a few times. The rearrangement links TRBV19 to TRBJ1-2; 8 bases fit TRBD1. Trimming cost V 3 bases and J 4 bases; bases outside gene matches: 13. CDR3 length: 17 amino acids. Germline-derived CDR1 and CDR2 are LNHDA and SQIVND (reference sequence). The CDR3: CASSIRTGRIVGYGYTF. In DNA, the CDR3 is TGTGCCAGTAGTATTCGGACAGGGAGGATAGTGGGCTATGGCTACACCTTC.

The chain uses TRBV11-2 and TRBJ1-1, with a tentative D call TRBD1 (6 bases). The CDR3 has 14 residues. Germline V gene lookup returns CDR1 SGHAT and CDR2 FQNNGV. Trimming stripped 0 bases from V and 9 bases from J, with 14 bases between. The CDR3, as DNA: TGTGCCAGCAGCTTAGATCTCAGGGGCGCGCAAGCTTTCTTT. Its protein product is CASSLDLRGAQAFF.

Only one count was recorded for this clone. The chain joins TRBV25-1 to TRBJ1-2; D not resolved. Germline CDR1 reads MGHDK; CDR2 reads SYGVNS. This CDR3 has 14 amino acids. The V end was cut by 2 bases, the J end by 3 bases, with 10 bases between. DNA for the CDR3: TGTGCCAGCAGTGAACAGGCGCTGCACTATGGCTACACCTTC. Protein product: CASSEQALHYGYTF.

The chain carries TRBV15 and TRBJ2-1; 9 nucleotides align to TRBD2. This CDR3 has 18 amino acids. CDR1 is LNHNV and CDR2 is YYDKDF in the germline V gene (reference sequence). V gave up 0 bases and J gave up 4 bases; unmatched junction bases: 10. In nucleotides, the CDR3 is TGTGCCACCAGCAGAGATCCTTCGGGTCTAGCGGGGTACAATGAGCAGTTCTTC. It codes for CATSRDPSGLAGYNEQFF.

This rearrangement joins TRBV2 to TRBJ2-1; D uncertain. Germline V lookup: CDR1 SNHLY, CDR2 FYNNEI. V lost 4 bases to trimming and J lost 1 base, with 14 bases between them. This CDR3 is built from 16 residues. CDR3 sequence: CASSVELHQSYNEQFF. CDR3 in DNA: TGTGCCAGCAGTGTAGAACTTCACCAATCCTACAATGAGCAGTTCTTC.

The rearrangement links TRBV18 to TRBJ1-2, with 10 bases lining up with TRBD1. Germline V gene lookup returns CDR1 KGHSH and CDR2 LQKENI. Trimming at V came to 3 bases and at J to 7 bases, leaving 8 bases not matched to a gene. The CDR3 covers 15 residues. The CDR3, as DNA: TGTGCCAGCTCACCGCCCGGGACAGGGGCTGTTGGCTACACCTTC. Translating gives CASSPPGTGAVGYTF.

This clone appeared once. This chain uses TRBV5-4 with TRBJ2-2; TRBD1 matches at 8 bases. Trimming cost V 3 bases and J 5 bases; bases outside gene matches: 3. CDR1 SGHNT and CDR2 YYREEE come from the germline V gene (reference sequence). The CDR3 loop spans 14 amino acids. Here the CDR3 reads CASSSRQGTGELFF. CDR3 nucleotide sequence: TGTGCCAGCAGCTCGCGACAGGGGACCGGGGAGCTGTTTTTT.

The J gene is TRBJ2-5, the V gene TRBV6-1; unclear D gene. The CDR3 sequence is 13 residues long. The germline CDR1 and CDR2 sequences are MNHNS and SASEGT. The germline V and J ends were trimmed by 5 bases and 3 bases, with 10 bases remaining between them. The CDR3 DNA is TGTGCCAGCAGTCATCCCCCAAAAGAGACCCAGTACTTC. It translates to CASSHPPKETQYF.

This chain joins TRBV18 and TRBJ2-7; D uncertain. This CDR3 has 16 residues. The V end was cut by 1 base, the J end by 5 bases, with 18 bases between. CDR1 is KGHSH and CDR2 is LQKENI in the germline V gene. CDR3 in amino acids: CASSPRHSRQKDEQYF. The CDR3 nucleotides are TGTGCCAGCTCACCACGTCATAGCCGCCAAAAGGACGAGCAGTACTTC.

The chain employs TRBV28 and TRBJ2-1, with 9 bases that match TRBD2. This CDR3 has 14 amino acids. V lost 6 bases, J lost 7 bases, and 7 bases stayed unmatched. Germline V lookup: CDR1 MDHEN, CDR2 SYDVKM. The CDR3 bases are TGTGCCAGCAGGGTAGCGGGAGAAAATAATGAGCAGTTCTTC. Translation gives CASRVAGENNEQFF.

The CDR3 DNA sequence: TGTGCCAGCAGCCAAGAGTCGACTAGCGGGGGACTCGAGCAGTACTTC. It is translated as CASSQESTSGGLEQYF. This chain joins TRBV4-2 and TRBJ2-7; 12 bases agree with TRBD2. Germline CDR1 reads LGHNA; CDR2 reads YNFKEQ. Germline trimming cut 0 bases from V and 6 bases from J; bases unmatched to any gene: 6. CDR3 length: 16 amino acids.

This clone showed up just a few times. The chain has TRBV7-9 and TRBJ2-1; 8 bases map to TRBD2. The V gene's germline CDR1 is SEHNR and CDR2 FQNEAQ (reference sequence). V lost 3 bases and J lost 4; bases outside the gene matches: 2. CDR3 length equals 14 residues. Here the CDR3 reads CASSLAGGYNEQFF. For the CDR3, the DNA is TGTGCCAGCAGCTTGGCGGGGGGATACAATGAGCAGTTCTTC.

The rearrangement links TRBV2 to TRBJ2-7, with D maybe TRBD2 (5 bases). Germline V gives CDR1 SNHLY, CDR2 FYNNEI. This CDR3 is 11 amino acids long. Trimming removed 8 bases from V and 4 bases from J, with 9 bases in between. The CDR3 spells CASRGFYEQYF. CDR3 coding DNA: TGTGCCAGCCGAGGGTTTTACGAGCAGTACTTC. Filled out from reference TRBV2 and TRBJ2-7, the complete variable domain reads EPEVTQTPSHQVTQMGQEVILRCVPISNHLYFYWYRQILGQKVEFLVSFYNNEISEKSEIFDDQFSVERPDGSNFTLKIRSTKLEDSAMYFCASRGFYEQYFGPGTRLTVT.

This chain links TRBV7-9 with TRBJ2-6; D is uncertain. CDR1 and CDR2 from the germline V gene are SEHNR and FQNEAQ (reference sequence). The CDR3 runs to 15 residues. V lost 4 bases, J lost 1 base, and 8 bases lay in between. The CDR3 is CASSYTESGANVLTF. The CDR3 region has the DNA TGTGCCAGCAGCTACACAGAGTCTGGGGCCAACGTCCTGACTTTC.

V is TRBV9 and J is TRBJ2-5; 9 bases line up with TRBD2. Germline V CDR1 and CDR2: SGDLS, YYNGEE. The CDR3 is 16 residues long. J lost 5 bases, V lost 4 bases, and 12 bases had no gene match. The CDR3 DNA sequence: TGTGCCAGCAGCCCGCAAGCGGGAGGTCGGAGGGAGACCCAGTACTTC. This sequence encodes CASSPQAGGRRETQYF.

This clone was observed a few times. This chain connects TRBV28 to TRBJ2-1; D is uncertain. Trimming took 2 bases from V and 5 from J, leaving 16 bases between them. This CDR3 spans 16 amino acids. Germline V CDR1 and CDR2: MDHEN, SYDVKM. Written as DNA, the CDR3 is TGTGCCAGCAGTTTACTCGAGATCAACAGAGACAATGAGCAGTTCTTC. Translating it yields CASSLLEINRDNEQFF.

The V and J genes are TRBV28 and TRBJ2-7, with TRBD1 matching over 7 bases. With 8 bases clipped from V and 3 bases from J, the junction kept 13 bases outside the gene matches. Germline V lookup: CDR1 MDHEN, CDR2 SYDVKM. This CDR3 is 15 amino acids long. The CDR3 DNA reads TGTGCCAGCTTGCCCTTGGCAGGGGGAATCTACGAGCAGTACTTC. It codes for CASLPLAGGIYEQYF.

The chain has TRBV4-1 and TRBJ2-5; 9 nucleotides line up with TRBD2. Trimming took 3 bases from V and 2 from J; bases not matched to a gene: 7. Germline V gives CDR1 MGHRA, CDR2 YSYEKL. This CDR3 comprises 16 residues. CDR3 amino acids: CASSHIGRGGQETQYF. The CDR3, as DNA: TGCGCCAGCAGCCATATCGGGCGGGGGGGTCAAGAGACCCAGTACTTC.

The genes are TRBV5-4 and TRBJ2-3; 7 bases match TRBD2. The CDR3 runs to 15 residues. Germline lookup yields CDR1 SGHNT and CDR2 YYREEE (reference sequence). V was pared by 1 base and J by 0 bases, with 2 bases of the junction left unmatched. CDR3 sequence (DNA): TGTGCCAGCAGCTTGCCGGGACTAAGCACAGATACGCAGTATTTT. It encodes CASSLPGLSTDTQYF.

The rearrangement joins TRBV5-1 to TRBJ2-7; 9 bases line up with TRBD1. Germline trimming cut 2 bases from V and 5 bases from J; bases unmatched to any gene: 8. The germline gives CDR1 SGHRS, CDR2 YFSETQ. CDR3 length: 15 amino acids. CDR3 coding DNA: TGCGCCAGCAGCTTCGGGACAGGGATACAGGACGAGCAGTACTTC. Translating gives CASSFGTGIQDEQYF.

V is TRBV10-3 and J is TRBJ2-5; D not resolved. The CDR3 runs to 13 residues. The germline V and J ends were trimmed by 2 bases and 2 bases, with 6 bases remaining between them. CDR1 ENHRY and CDR2 SYGVKD come from the germline V gene. In nucleotides, the CDR3 is TGTGCCATCAGTGAGCGCAGTCAAGAGACCCAGTACTTC. Translated: CAISERSQETQYF.

The V gene is TRBV4-2, the J gene TRBJ2-7, with a tentative D call TRBD2 (6 bases). This CDR3 is built from 15 residues. Trimming pared 0 bases from V and 1 base from J, leaving 10 bases between. Germline CDR1 is LGHNA and CDR2 is YNFKEQ. The CDR3 coding sequence is TGTGCCAGCAGCCAAGAGTCTAGCGAGTCCTACGAGCAGTACTTC. Translated: CASSQESSESYEQYF.